This record covers a single T cell receptor (beta chain). Antigen specificity is unknown. Some clones are missing from TCRdb's copy, which holds only in-frame ones; the method was immunoSEQ multiplex PCR. The sample holds over a million clones, around 97% seen once. In the CD4+ fraction, cells were divided into CD45RA+ naive and CD45RA-negative memory subsets. The ends were cut back, 3 bases at V and 10 bases at J, with 10 bases in the middle. CDR3 size: 12 residues. CDR1 MNHNS and CDR2 SASEGT come from the germline V gene. This sample was included in a study of shared clonotypes between healthy human individuals. Study-level information: The cohort had two women and a few men, ages 18 to 49. Three plates were used per donor for CD4 naive, three for CD4 memory, two for CD8 naive and one for CD8 memory.

General observations from the study: Although depth was large, rarefaction showed that sequencing of the sorted subsets was incomplete.

The receptor was isolated from a man younger than 40 in good health. The V gene is TRBV6-1, the J gene TRBJ2-1; D gene ambiguous. Material: naive CD4+ T cells sorted from blood. This sample's subset: CD45RA+ positively selected. For the CDR3, the DNA is TGTGCCAGCAGTGAGTTCTGGGGAGAGCAGTTCTTC. Its translation: CASSEFWGEQFF.